The next 5 T cell receptor beta chains were all read from a single sample in a study of blood T cells in healthy people across ages. A sample-barcoded 5' primer and a J-beta primer mix were used in a second PCR of roughly 7 to 11 cycles. TCRdb processed the 5' RACE reads anew with MiXCR; each CDR3 protein has one entry. The repertoire holds some 1.6 million distinct CDR3 sequences, roughly 32% seen once, with about 11% in the top ten. Sequencing input: blood. The receptor set was obtained from a woman aged 25 to 39 in good health.

The chain uses TRBV7-3 and TRBJ2-2, with TRBD1 matching 7 bases. This CDR3 region has 15 residues. The germline V gene encodes CDR1 SGHTA and CDR2 FQGTGA. The junction had 7 bases not matched to a gene; V was cut back by 5 bases and J by 4 bases. The CDR3 reads CASSATGKSTGELFF. The CDR3 DNA reads as TGTGCCAGCAGCGCGACAGGGAAGAGCACCGGGGAGCTGTTTTTT.

The chain links TRBV3-1 to TRBJ1-4; the D is unclear. This CDR3 is built from 16 residues. Germline lookup yields CDR1 LGHDT and CDR2 YNNKEL (reference sequence). With 4 bases removed from V and 0 bases from J, the gap between germline ends came to 12 bases. The CDR3 protein is CASSPPETSTNEKLFF. CDR3 DNA sequence: TGTGCCAGCAGCCCTCCTGAGACCTCAACTAATGAAAAACTGTTTTTT.

This chain uses TRBV7-2 with TRBJ2-7; 9 positions agree with TRBD2. The CDR3 length is 16 residues. CDR1 is SGHTA, CDR2 FQGNSA, per germline. The V gene end was trimmed by 1 base and the J gene end by 1 base; junction bases not matched to a gene: 5. The CDR3, as DNA: TGTGCCAGCAGCTTAGGGCTAGCGGGGATGTCCTACGAGCAGTACTTC. Its protein product is CASSLGLAGMSYEQYF. Full variable domain (outside the CDR3, taken from reference TRBV7-2 and TRBJ2-7): GAGVSQSPSNKVTEKGKDVELRCDPISGHTALYWYRQSLGQGLEFLIYFQGNSAPDKSGLPSDRFSAERTGGSVSTLTIQRTQQEDSAVYLCASSLGLAGMSYEQYFGPGTRLTVT.

To note about this clonotype: At one end the junction does not follow the germline gene, possibly because of a read error. The V call is TRBV6-1, the J call TRBJ2-5; TRBD1 or TRBD2 may be the D gene (5 bases each). CDR3 size: 11 residues. CDR1 and CDR2 (germline): MNHNS, SASEGT. In nucleotides, the CDR3 is TGCTCGGCGGGCTGGGGGGAGACCCAGTACTTC. Protein product: CSAGWGETQYF.

This clonotype has a handful of counts. CDR3 in amino acids: CASNIKGGAPFQETQYF. CDR3 nucleotide sequence: TGTGCCAGCAACATAAAGGGGGGGGCCCCTTTCCAAGAGACCCAGTACTTC. The genes are TRBV2 and TRBJ2-5; a possible D gene is TRBD2 (7 bases). The CDR3 consists of 17 residues. CDR1 SNHLY and CDR2 FYNNEI come from the germline V gene. Between the trimmed V and J ends, which lost 7 bases and 1 base, there was a span of 22 bases.